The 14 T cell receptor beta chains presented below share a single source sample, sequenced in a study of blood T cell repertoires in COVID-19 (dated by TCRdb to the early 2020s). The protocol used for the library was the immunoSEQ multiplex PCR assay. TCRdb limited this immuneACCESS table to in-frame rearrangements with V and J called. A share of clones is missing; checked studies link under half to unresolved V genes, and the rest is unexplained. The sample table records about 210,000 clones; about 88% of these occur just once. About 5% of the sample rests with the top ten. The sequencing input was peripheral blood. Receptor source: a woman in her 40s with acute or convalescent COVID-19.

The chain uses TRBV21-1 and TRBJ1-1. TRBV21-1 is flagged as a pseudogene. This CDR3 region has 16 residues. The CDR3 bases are TGTGCCAGCAGCGAAGCGGGATCGGGGGTGACCACTGAAGCTTTCTTT. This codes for CASSEAGSGVTTEAFF.

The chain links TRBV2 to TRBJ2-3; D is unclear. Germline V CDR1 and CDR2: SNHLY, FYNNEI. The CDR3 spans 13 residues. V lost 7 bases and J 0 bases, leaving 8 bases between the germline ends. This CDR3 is CASKADSTDTQYF. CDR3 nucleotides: TGTGCCAGCAAAGCCGATAGCACAGATACGCAGTATTTT.

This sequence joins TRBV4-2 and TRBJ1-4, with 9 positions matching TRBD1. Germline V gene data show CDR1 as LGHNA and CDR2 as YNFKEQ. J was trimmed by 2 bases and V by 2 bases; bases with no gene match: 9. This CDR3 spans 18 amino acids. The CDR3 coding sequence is TGTGCCAGCAGCCAAATCTGGACAGGGGTGGGGACTAATGAAAAACTGTTTTTT. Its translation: CASSQIWTGVGTNEKLFF.

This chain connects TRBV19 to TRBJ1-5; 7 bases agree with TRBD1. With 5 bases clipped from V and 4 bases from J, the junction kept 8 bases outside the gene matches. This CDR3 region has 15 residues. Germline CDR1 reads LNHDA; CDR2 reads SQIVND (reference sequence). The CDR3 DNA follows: TGTGCCAGTAGTCTAAGACAGGGACGTAATCAGCCCCAGCATTTT. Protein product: CASSLRQGRNQPQHF.

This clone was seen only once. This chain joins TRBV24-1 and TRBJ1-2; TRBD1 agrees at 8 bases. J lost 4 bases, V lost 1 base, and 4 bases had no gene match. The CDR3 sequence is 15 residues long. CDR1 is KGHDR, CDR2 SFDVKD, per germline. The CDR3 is CATSDLAGGVYGYTF. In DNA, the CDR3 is TGTGCCACCAGTGATTTAGCAGGGGGCGTCTATGGCTACACCTTC.

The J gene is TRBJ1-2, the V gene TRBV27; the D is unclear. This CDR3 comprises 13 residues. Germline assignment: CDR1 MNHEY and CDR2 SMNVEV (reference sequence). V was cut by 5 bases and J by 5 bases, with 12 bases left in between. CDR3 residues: CASSPPGGYGYTF. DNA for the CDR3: TGTGCCAGCAGTCCCCCGGGAGGATATGGCTACACCTTC.

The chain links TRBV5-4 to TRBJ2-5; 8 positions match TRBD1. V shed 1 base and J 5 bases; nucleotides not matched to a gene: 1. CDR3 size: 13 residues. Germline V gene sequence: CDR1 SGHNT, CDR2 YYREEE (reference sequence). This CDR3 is CASSLRDRETQYF. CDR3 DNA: TGTGCCAGCAGCTTGCGGGACAGGGAGACCCAGTACTTC.

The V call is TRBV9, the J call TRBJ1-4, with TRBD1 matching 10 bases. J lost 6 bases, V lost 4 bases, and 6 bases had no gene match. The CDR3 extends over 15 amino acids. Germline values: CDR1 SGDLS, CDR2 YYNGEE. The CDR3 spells CASSIWTGGDEKLFF. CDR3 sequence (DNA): TGTGCCAGCAGCATCTGGACAGGGGGGGATGAAAAACTGTTTTTT.

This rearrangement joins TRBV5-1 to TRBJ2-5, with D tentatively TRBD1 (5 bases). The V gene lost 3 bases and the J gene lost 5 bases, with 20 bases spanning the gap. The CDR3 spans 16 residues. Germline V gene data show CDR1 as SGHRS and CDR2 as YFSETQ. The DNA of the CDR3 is TGCGCCAGCAGCTATCAAGGGGCAGGGAACGGCGAGACCCAGTACTTC. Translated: CASSYQGAGNGETQYF.

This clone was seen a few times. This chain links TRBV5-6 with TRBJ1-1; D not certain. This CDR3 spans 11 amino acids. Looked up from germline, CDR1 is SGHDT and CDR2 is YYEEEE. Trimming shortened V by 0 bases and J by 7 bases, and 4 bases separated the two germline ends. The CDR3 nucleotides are TGTGCCAGCAGCTTGGACAGTGAAGCTTTCTTT. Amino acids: CASSLDSEAFF.

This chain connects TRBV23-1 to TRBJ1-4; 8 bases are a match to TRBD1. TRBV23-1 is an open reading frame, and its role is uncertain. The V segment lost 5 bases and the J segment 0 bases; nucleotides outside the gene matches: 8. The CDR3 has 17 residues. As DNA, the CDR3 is TGCGCCAGCAGTGTTGTCCGACAGGGGACAACTAATGAAAAACTGTTTTTT. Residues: CASSVVRQGTTNEKLFF.

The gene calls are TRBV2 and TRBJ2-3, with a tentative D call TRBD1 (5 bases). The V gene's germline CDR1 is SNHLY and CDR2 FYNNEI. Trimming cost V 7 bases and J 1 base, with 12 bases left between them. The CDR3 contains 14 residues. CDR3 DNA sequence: TGTGCCAGCACTCAGGGAACGGGCACAGATACGCAGTATTTT. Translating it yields CASTQGTGTDTQYF.

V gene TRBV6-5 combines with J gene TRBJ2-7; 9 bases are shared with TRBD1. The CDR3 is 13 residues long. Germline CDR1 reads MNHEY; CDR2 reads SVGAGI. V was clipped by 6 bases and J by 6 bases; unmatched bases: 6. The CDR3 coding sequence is TGTGCCAGCAGACCCGGGACAGGGTCCGAGCAGTACGTC. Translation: CASRPGTGSEQYV.

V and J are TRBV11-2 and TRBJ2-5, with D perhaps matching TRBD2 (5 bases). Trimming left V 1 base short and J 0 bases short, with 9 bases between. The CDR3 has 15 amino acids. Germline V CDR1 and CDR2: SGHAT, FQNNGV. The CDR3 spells CASSLAVRDQETQYF. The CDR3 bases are TGTGCCAGCAGCTTAGCAGTGAGGGACCAAGAGACCCAGTACTTC.